This is a list of T cell receptor beta chains from one sample in a study of cytomegalovirus exposure and HLA in healthy donors. Assay used: immunoSEQ multiplex PCR; TCRdb lists only in-frame clones, some missing. This table holds some 150,000 clones, 82% found once. The sample was PBMCs. These receptors were taken from a male donor in good health and CMV-seronegative. Each CDR3 is given with its conserved first and last residue. D genes are given only for firm matches. Rows give clone size only sometimes, using once, few, many, or a class for an expanded clone.

NA,TRBJ1-1,TRBV2,few,TGTGCCAGCCGAGACAGCGTAGAAGCTTTCTTT,CASRDSVEAFF
TRBD1,TRBJ1-2,TRBV6-5,NA,TGTGCCAGCAGAGGACAGGCCTCCTATGGCTACACCTTC,CASRGQASYGYTF
TRBD2,TRBJ2-1,TRBV27,NA,TGTGCCAGCACGACTAGCGGCCACAATGAGCAGTTCTTC,CASTTSGHNEQFF
NA,TRBJ2-7,TRBV2,once,TGTGCCAGCAGCGGTCGACAGGCCTCCTACGAGCAGTACTTC,CASSGRQASYEQYF
NA,TRBJ1-2,TRBV7-9,few,TGTTCCAGCAGCTCAGTAAATAAGAACTATGGCTACACCTTC,CSSSSVNKNYGYTF
TRBD2,TRBJ2-1,TRBV9,NA,TGTGCCAGCAGCGTAGTGGCGGGGGGGTACAATGAGCAGTTCTTC,CASSVVAGGYNEQFF
TRBD2,TRBJ2-3,TRBV2,NA,TGTGCCAGCAGTGAGATGGTGGCTAGCGGGGGGCCCACAGATACGCAGTATTTT,CASSEMVASGGPTDTQYF
NA,TRBJ2-5,TRBV27,NA,TGTGCCAGCAGTTTATTAGGGGTAAACCAAGAGACCCAGTACTTC,CASSLLGVNQETQYF
TRBD1,TRBJ1-6,TRBV27,NA,TGTGCCAGCAGTTTTGAACAGGGGTTCTCACCCCTCCACTTT,CASSFEQGFSPLHF
NA,TRBJ1-1,TRBV19,NA,TGTGCCAGTAGTATAACTCAAAGGACAGAAGCTTTCTTT,CASSITQRTEAFF
TRBD1,TRBJ1-4,TRBV13,few,TGTGCCAGCAGCTCAGAAGACAGGGGCCTAGGGACCGGGGAAAAACTGTTTTTT,CASSSEDRGLGTGEKLFF
TRBD1,TRBJ1-2,TRBV19,NA,TGTGCCACCCAGACAGGGGTGGCTGGCTACACCTTC,CATQTGVAGYTF
NA,TRBJ1-2,TRBV18,few,TGTGCCAGCTCACCAGGCAGGGACTATGGCTACACCTTC,CASSPGRDYGYTF
NA,TRBJ2-2,TRBV12-5,NA,TGTGCTAGTGGTGACCAGGGTTCCACCGGGGAGCTGTTTTTT,CASGDQGSTGELFF
NA,TRBJ1-3,TRBV5-4,NA,TGTGCCAGCAGCTCGGAGCGAGGATTAGGGGGTACTGGAAACACCATATATTTT,CASSSERGLGGTGNTIYF
NA,TRBJ1-1,TRBV5-6,NA,TGTGCCAGCAGCTTCCAATTGGGGACTTTGAACACTGAAGCTTTCTTT,CASSFQLGTLNTEAFF
NA,TRBJ1-1,TRBV7-2,NA,TGTGCCAGCAGCCCTGCGCGGACTACTGAAGCTTTCTTT,CASSPARTTEAFF
NA,TRBJ1-1,TRBV25-1,NA,TGTGCCAGCAGTGAACGTCGTGGCGGTGAAGCTTTCTTT,CASSERRGGEAFF